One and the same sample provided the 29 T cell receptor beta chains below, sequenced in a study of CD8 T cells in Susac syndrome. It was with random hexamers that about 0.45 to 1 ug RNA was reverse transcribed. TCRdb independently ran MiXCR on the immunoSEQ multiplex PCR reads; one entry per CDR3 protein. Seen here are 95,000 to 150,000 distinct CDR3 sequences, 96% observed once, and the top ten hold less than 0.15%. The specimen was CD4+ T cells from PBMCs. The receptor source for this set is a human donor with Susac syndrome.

The CDR3 sequence: CASSRTSGRVSSYEQYF. CDR3 nucleotides: TGTGCCAGCAGCCGGACTAGCGGGAGGGTCAGCTCCTACGAGCAGTACTTC. The chain recombines TRBV3-1 with TRBJ2-7, with TRBD2 matching over 15 bases. Per germline, CDR1 LGHDT and CDR2 YNNKEL (reference sequence). The V gene end was trimmed by 4 bases and the J gene end by 0 bases; junction bases not matched to a gene: 4. This CDR3 is 17 amino acids long.

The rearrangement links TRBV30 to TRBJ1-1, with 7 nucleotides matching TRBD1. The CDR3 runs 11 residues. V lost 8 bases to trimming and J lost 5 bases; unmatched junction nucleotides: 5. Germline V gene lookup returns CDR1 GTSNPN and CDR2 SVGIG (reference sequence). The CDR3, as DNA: TGTGCCGGCACAGGGGTTACTGAAGCTTTCTTT. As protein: CAGTGVTEAFF.

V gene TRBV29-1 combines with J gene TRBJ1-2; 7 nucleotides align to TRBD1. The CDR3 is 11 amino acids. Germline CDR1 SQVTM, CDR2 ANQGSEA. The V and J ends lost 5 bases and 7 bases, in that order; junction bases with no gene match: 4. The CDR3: CSVYQGGGYTF. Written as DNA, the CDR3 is TGCAGCGTTTACCAGGGGGGTGGCTACACCTTC.

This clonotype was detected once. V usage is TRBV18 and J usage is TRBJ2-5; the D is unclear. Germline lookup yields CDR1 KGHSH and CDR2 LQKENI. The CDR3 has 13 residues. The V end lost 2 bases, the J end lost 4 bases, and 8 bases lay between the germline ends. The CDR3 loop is CASSPKVGETQYF. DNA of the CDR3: TGTGCCAGCTCACCAAAGGTTGGAGAGACCCAGTACTTC. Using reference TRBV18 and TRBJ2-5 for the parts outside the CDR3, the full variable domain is NAGVMQNPRHLVRRRGQEARLRCSPMKGHSHVYWYRQLPEEGLKFMVYLQKENIIDESGMPKERFSAEFPKEGPSILRIQQVVRGDSAAYFCASSPKVGETQYFGPGTRLLVL.

In DNA, the CDR3 is TGTGCCTGGAGTTCCAGGACTAGCGGGAGGAGCTCCTACAATGAGCAGTTCTTC. Translating gives CAWSSRTSGRSSYNEQFF. This chain connects TRBV30 to TRBJ2-1, with 14 bases matching TRBD2. V trimming: 2 bases; J trimming: 0 bases; junction bases outside the gene matches: 6. CDR1 is GTSNPN and CDR2 is SVGIG in the germline V gene (reference sequence). The CDR3 runs 18 residues.

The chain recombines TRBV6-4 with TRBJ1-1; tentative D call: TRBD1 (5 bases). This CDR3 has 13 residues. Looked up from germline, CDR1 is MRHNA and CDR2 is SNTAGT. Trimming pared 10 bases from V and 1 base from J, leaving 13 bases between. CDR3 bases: TGTGCCACCTCCTCGACAGAGAACACTGAAGCTTTCTTT. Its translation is CATSSTENTEAFF.

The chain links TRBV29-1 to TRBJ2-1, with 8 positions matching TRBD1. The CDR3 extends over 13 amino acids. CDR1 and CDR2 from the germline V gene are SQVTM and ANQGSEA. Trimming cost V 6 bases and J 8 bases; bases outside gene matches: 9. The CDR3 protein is CSVAGTGSHEQFF. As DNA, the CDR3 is TGCAGCGTAGCCGGGACAGGATCCCATGAGCAGTTCTTC.

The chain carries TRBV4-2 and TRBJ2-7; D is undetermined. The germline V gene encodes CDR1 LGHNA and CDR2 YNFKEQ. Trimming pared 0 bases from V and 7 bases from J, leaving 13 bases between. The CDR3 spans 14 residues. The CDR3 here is CASSQDALYREQYF. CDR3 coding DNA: TGTGCCAGCAGCCAAGATGCGTTATATAGGGAGCAGTACTTC.

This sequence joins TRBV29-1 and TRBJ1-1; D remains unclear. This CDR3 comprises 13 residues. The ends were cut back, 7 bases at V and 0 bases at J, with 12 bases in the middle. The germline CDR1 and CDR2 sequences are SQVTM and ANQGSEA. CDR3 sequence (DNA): TGCAGCGCCCTGAGGCCCCTGAACACTGAAGCTTTCTTT. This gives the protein CSALRPLNTEAFF.

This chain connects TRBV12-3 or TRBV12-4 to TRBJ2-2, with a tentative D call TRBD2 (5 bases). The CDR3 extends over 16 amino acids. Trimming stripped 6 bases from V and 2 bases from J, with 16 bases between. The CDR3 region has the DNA TGTGCCAGCAGAAGGGATACGGGAATTAACACCGGGGAGCTGTTTTTT. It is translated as CASRRDTGINTGELFF.

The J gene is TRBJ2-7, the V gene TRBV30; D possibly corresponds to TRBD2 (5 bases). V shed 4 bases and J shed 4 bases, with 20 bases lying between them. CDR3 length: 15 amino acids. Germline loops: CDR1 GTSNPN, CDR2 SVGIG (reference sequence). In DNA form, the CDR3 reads TGTGCCTGGAAACAACGGACTGGTGGCTTTTACGAGCAGTACTTC. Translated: CAWKQRTGGFYEQYF.

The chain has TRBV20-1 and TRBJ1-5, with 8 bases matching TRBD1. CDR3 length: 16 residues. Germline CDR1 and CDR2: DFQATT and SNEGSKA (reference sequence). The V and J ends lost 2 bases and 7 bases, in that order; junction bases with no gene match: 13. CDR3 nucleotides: TGCAGTGCTAGAAACCCCGGACAGGGAGAATCGCAGCCCCAGCATTTT. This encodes CSARNPGQGESQPQHF.

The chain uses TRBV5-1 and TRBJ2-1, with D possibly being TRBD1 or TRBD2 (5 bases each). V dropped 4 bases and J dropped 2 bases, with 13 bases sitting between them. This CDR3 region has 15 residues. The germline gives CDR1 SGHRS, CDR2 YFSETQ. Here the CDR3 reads CASSGEGRAYNEQFF. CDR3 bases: TGCGCCAGCAGCGGTGAGGGGAGAGCCTACAATGAGCAGTTCTTC.

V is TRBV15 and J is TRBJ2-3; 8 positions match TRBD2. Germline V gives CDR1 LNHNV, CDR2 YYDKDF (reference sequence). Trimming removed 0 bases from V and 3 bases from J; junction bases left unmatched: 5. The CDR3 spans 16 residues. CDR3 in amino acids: CATSRDGGRRTDTQYF. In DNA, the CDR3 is TGTGCCACCAGCAGAGACGGCGGGAGGAGGACAGATACGCAGTATTTT.

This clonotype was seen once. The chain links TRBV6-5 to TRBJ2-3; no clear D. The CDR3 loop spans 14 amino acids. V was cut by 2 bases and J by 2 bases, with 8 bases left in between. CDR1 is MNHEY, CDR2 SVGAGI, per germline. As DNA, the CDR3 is TGTGCCAGCAGTTACCCGGGCCACACAGATACGCAGTATTTT. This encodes CASSYPGHTDTQYF.

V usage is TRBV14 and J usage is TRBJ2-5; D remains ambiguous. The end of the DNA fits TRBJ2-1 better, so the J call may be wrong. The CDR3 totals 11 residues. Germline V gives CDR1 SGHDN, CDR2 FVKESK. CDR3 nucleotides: TGTGCCAGCAGCCATGCGACGCCCCAGTTCTTC. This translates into CASSHATPQFF.

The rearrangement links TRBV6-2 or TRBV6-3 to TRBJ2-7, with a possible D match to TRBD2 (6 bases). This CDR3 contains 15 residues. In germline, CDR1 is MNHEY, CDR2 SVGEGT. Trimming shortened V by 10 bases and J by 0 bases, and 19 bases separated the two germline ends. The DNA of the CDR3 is TGTGCCATCGACCGGCGGGCCGGGGGCTCCTACGAGCAGTACTTC. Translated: CAIDRRAGGSYEQYF.

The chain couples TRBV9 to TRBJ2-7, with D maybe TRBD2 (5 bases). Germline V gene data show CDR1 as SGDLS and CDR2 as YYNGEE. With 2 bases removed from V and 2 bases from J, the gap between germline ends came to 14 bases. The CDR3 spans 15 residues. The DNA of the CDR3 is TGTGCCAGCAGCGTCCAAGCGGATCTCACCTACGAGCAGTACTTC. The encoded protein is CASSVQADLTYEQYF.

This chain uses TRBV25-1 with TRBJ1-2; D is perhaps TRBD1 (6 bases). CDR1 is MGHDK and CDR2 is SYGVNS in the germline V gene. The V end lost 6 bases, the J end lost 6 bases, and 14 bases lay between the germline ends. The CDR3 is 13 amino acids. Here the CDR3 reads CASRSTGRHGYTF. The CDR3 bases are TGTGCCAGCAGATCTACAGGGCGCCATGGCTACACCTTC.

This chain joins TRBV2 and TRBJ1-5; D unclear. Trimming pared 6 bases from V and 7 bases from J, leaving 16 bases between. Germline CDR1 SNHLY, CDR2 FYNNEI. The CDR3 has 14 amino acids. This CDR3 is CASSFDTTLQPQHF. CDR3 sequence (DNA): TGTGCCAGCAGCTTTGACACCACCCTACAGCCCCAGCATTTT.

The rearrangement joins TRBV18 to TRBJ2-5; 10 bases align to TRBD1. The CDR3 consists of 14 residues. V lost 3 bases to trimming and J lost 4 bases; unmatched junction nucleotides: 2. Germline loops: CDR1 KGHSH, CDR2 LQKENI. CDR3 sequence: CASSPGQGRETQYF. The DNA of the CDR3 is TGTGCCAGCTCACCGGGACAGGGGCGAGAGACCCAGTACTTC.

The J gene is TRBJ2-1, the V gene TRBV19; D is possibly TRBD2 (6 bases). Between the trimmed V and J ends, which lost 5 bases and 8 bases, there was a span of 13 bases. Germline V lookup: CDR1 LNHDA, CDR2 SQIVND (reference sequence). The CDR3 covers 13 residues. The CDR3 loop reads CASSLSGRDEQFF. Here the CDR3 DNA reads TGTGCCAGTAGTCTAAGCGGGCGGGATGAGCAGTTCTTC.

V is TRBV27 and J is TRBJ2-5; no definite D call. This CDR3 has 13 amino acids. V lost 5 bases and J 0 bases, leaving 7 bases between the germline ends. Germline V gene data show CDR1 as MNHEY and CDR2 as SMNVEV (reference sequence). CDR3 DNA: TGTGCCAGCAGTCAACGGGACCAAGAGACCCAGTACTTC. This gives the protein CASSQRDQETQYF.

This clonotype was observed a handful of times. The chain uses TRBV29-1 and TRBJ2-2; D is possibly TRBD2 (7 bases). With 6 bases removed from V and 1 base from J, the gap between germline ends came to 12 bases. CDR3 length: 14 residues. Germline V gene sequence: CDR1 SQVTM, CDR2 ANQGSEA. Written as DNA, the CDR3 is TGCAGCGTGACAGGACTAGTGAACACCGGGGAGCTGTTTTTT. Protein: CSVTGLVNTGELFF.

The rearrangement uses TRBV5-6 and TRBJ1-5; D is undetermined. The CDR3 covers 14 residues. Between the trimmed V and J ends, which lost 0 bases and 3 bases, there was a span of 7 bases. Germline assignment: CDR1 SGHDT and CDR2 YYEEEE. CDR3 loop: CASSLGRFNQPQHF. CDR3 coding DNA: TGTGCCAGCAGCTTGGGACGGTTCAATCAGCCCCAGCATTTT. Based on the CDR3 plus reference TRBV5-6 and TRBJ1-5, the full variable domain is DAGVTQSPTHLIKTRGQQVTLRCSPKSGHDTVSWYQQALGQGPQFIFQYYEEEERQRGNFPDRFSGHQFPNYSSELNVNALLLGDSALYLCASSLGRFNQPQHFGDGTRLSIL.

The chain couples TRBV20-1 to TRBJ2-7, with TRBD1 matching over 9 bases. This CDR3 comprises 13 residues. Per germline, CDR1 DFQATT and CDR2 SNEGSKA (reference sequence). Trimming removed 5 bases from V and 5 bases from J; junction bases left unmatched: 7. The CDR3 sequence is CSAPGTGPHEQYF. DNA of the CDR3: TGCAGTGCTCCCGGGACAGGGCCCCACGAGCAGTACTTC.

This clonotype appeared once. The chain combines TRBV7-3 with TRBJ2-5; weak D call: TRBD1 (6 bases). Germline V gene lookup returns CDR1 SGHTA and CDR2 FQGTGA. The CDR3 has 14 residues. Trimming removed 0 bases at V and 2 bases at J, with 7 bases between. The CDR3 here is CASSLTGAQETQYF. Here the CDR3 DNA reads TGTGCCAGCAGCTTAACGGGGGCTCAAGAGACCCAGTACTTC.

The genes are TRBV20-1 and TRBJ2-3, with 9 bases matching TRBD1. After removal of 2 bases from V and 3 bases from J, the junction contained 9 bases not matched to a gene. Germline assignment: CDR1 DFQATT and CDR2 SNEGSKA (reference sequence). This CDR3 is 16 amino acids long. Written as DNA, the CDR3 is TGCAGTGCTAGATCCACAGGGGGCGAGGTGACAGATACGCAGTATTTT. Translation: CSARSTGGEVTDTQYF.

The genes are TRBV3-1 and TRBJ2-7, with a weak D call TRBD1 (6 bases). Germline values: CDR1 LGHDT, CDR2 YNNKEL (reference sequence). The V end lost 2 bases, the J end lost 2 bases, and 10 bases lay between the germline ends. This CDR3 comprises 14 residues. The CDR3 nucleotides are TGTGCCAGCAGCCAACAGGGGCCCCCCTACGAGCAGTACTTC. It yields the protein CASSQQGPPYEQYF.